This T cell receptor (beta chain) was documented in a study of persistence of HIV-infected CD4 T cells. The CDR3 runs to 15 residues. Germline CDR1 SNHLY, CDR2 FYNNEI. Trimming left V 0 bases short and J 1 base short, with 8 bases between. Overlapping HIV-1 Gag 15-mer peptides at roughly 1 ug per peptide per mL were used. Responding CD4+ T cells were sorted by upregulation of both CD40 ligand and CD69. The immunoSEQ assay was version 4, run in survey mode. Assay: immunoSEQ multiplex PCR; the TCRdb copy retains only in-frame clones and omits some. The sample has tens of thousands of clones; 70% are singletons. Remarks on this clone: Its antigen is not identified.

The J gene is TRBJ2-3, the V gene TRBV2; D is uncertain. The TCR comes from an adult man with HIV who was CMV-seropositive. Sequencing used CD4+ T cells sorted from PBMCs after roughly 18-hour stimulation, obtained from a patient who received antiretroviral therapy. The CDR3 bases are TGTGCCAGCAGTGAAGCAGGGCTCGGCACAGATACGCAGTATTTT. Translating gives CASSEAGLGTDTQYF. The variable domain in full, completed from reference TRBV2 and TRBJ2-3, reads EPEVTQTPSHQVTQMGQEVILRCVPISNHLYFYWYRQILGQKVEFLVSFYNNEISEKSEIFDDQFSVERPDGSNFTLKIRSTKLEDSAMYFCASSEAGLGTDTQYFGPGTRLTVL.